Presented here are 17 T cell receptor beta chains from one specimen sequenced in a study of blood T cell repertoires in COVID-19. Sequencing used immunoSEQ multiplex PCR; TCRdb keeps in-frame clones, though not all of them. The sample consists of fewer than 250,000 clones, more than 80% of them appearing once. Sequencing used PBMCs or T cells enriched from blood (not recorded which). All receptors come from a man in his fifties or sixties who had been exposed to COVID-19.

The CDR3 bases are TGTGCCAGCAGTCCAATGGGGGGATGGTACAATGAGCAGTTCTTC. It yields the protein CASSPMGGWYNEQFF. This chain links TRBV3-1 (or the pseudogene TRBV3-2) with TRBJ2-1, with D tentatively TRBD2 (6 bases). The germline V and J ends were trimmed by 6 bases and 4 bases, with 16 bases remaining between them. The CDR3 runs to 15 residues. Germline V gene lookup returns CDR1 LGHDT and CDR2 YNNKEL (reference sequence).

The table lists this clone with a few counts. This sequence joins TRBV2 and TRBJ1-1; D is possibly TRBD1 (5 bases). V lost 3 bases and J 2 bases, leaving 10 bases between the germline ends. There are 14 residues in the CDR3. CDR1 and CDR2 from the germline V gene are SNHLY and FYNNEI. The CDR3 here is CASSETVYNTEAFF. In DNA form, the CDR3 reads TGTGCCAGCAGTGAGACAGTTTACAACACTGAAGCTTTCTTT. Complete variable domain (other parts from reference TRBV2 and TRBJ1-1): EPEVTQTPSHQVTQMGQEVILRCVPISNHLYFYWYRQILGQKVEFLVSFYNNEISEKSEIFDDQFSVERPDGSNFTLKIRSTKLEDSAMYFCASSETVYNTEAFFGQGTRLTVV.

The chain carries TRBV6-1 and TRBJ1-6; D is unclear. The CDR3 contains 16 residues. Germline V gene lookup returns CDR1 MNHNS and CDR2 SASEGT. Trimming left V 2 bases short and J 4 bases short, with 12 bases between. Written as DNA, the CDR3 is TGTGCCAGCAGTGAACAGCGTCCTATTTATAATTCACCCCTCCACTTT. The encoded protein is CASSEQRPIYNSPLHF.

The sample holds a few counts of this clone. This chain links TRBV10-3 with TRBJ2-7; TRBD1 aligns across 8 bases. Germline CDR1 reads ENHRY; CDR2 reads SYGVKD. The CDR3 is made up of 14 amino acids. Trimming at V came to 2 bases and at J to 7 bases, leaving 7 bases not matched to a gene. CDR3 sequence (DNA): TGTGCCATCAGTGAGCCGGACAGGGCAAGGGAGCAGTACGTC. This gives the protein CAISEPDRAREQYV.

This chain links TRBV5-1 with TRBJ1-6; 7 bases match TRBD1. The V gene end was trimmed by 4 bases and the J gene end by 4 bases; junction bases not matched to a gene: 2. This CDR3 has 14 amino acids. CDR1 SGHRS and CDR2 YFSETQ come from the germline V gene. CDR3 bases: TGCGCCAGCAGCCCGGGACAGTATAATTCACCCCTCCACTTT. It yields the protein CASSPGQYNSPLHF.

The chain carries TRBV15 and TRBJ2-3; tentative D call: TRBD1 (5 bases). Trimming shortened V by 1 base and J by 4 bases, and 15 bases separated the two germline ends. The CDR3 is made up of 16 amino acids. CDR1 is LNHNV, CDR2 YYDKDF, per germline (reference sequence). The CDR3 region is CATSRGVGVISDTQYF. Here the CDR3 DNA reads TGTGCCACCAGCAGAGGGGTAGGGGTCATCTCAGATACGCAGTATTTT. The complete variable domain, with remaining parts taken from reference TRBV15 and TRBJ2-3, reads DAMVIQNPRYQVTQFGKPVTLSCSQTLNHNVMYWYQQKSSQAPKLLFHYYDKDFNNEADTPDNFQSRRPNTSFCFLDIRSPGLGDTAMYLCATSRGVGVISDTQYFGPGTRLTVL.

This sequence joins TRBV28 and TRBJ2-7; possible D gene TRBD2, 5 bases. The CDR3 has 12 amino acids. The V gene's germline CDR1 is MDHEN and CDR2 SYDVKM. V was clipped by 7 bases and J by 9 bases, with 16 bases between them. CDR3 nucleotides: TGTGCCAGCACAACGCACGGGGTCGGGCAGTACTTC. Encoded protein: CASTTHGVGQYF.

In DNA, the CDR3 is TGTGCCAGCAGCACGACAGGGACGAACACTGAAGCTTTCTTT. It translates to CASSTTGTNTEAFF. This chain uses TRBV7-9 with TRBJ1-1; 7 bases fit TRBD1. J was trimmed by 1 base and V by 5 bases; bases with no gene match: 4. The length of the CDR3 is 14 residues. The germline V gene has CDR1 SEHNR and CDR2 FQNEAQ (reference sequence). Full variable domain (rest looked up from reference TRBV7-9 and TRBJ1-1): DTGVSQNPRHKITKRGQNVTFRCDPISEHNRLYWYRQTLGQGPEFLTYFQNEAQLEKSRLLSDRFSAERPKGSFSTLEIQRTEQGDSAMYLCASSTTGTNTEAFFGQGTRLTVV.

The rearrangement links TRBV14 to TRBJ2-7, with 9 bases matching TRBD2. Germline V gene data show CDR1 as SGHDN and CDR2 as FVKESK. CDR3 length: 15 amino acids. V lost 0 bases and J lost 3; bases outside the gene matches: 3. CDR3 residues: CASSQELAGDYEQYF. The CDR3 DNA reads TGTGCCAGCAGCCAAGAGTTAGCGGGGGACTACGAGCAGTACTTC.

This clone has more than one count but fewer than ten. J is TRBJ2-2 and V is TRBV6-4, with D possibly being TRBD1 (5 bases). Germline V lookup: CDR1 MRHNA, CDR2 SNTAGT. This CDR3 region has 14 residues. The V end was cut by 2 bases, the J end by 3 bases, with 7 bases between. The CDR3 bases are TGTGCCAGCAGTGACAGGGGCCACACCGGGGAGCTGTTTTTT. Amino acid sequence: CASSDRGHTGELFF.

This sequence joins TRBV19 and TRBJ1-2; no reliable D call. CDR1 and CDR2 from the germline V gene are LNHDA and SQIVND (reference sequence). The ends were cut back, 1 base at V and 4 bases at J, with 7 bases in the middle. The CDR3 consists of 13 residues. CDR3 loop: CASSIGYTYGYTF. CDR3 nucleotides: TGTGCCAGTAGTATAGGATACACCTATGGCTACACCTTC.

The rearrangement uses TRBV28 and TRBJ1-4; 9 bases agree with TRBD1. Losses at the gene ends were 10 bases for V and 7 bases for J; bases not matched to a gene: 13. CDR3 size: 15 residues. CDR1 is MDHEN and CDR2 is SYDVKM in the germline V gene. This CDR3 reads CATTGDREGSEKLFF. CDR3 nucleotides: TGTGCCACCACCGGGGACAGGGAAGGGAGTGAAAAACTGTTTTTT.

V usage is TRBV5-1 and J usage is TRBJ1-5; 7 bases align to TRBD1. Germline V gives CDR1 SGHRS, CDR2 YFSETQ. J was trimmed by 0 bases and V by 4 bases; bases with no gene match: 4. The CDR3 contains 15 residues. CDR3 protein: CASSPGTVSNQPQHF. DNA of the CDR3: TGCGCCAGCAGCCCCGGGACAGTTAGCAATCAGCCCCAGCATTTT.

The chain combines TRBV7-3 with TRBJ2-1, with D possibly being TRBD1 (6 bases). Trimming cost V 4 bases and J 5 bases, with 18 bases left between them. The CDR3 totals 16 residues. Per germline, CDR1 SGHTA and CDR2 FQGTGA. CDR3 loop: CASSSPSEGVNNEQFF. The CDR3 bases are TGTGCCAGCAGCTCGCCCTCCGAGGGGGTCAACAATGAGCAGTTCTTC.

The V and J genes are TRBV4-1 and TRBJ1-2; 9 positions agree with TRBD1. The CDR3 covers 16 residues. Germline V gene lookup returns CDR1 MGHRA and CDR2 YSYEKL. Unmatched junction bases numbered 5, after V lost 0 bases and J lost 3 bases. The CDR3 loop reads CASSQEGTGWDYGYTF. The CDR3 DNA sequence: TGCGCCAGCAGCCAAGAGGGGACAGGGTGGGACTATGGCTACACCTTC.

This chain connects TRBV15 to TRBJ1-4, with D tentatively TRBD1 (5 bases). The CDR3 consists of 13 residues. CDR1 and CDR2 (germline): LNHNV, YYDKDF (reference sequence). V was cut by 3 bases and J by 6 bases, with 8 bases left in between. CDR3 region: CATSRGPDEKLFF. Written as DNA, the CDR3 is TGTGCCACCAGCAGGGGGCCGGATGAAAAACTGTTTTTT.

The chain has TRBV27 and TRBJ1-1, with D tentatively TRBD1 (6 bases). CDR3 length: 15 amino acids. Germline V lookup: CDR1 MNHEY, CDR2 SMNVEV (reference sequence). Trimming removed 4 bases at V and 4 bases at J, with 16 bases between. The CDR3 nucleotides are TGTGCCAGCAGTTGGACAGCTCAAGGCGGCACTGAAGCTTTCTTT. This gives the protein CASSWTAQGGTEAFF.